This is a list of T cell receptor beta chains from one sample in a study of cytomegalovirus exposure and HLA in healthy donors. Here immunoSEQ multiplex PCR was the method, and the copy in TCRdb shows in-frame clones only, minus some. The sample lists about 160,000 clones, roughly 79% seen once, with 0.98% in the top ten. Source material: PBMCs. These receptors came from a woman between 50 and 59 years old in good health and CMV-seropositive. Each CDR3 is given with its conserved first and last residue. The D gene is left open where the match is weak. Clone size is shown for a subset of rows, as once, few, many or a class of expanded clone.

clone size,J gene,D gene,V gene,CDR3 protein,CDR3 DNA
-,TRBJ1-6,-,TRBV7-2,CASSLRVNSPLHF,TGTGCCAGCAGCTTGCGGGTTAATTCACCCCTCCACTTT
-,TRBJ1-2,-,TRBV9,CASSVTVSANYGYTF,TGTGCCAGCAGCGTAACGGTCTCTGCTAACTATGGCTACACCTTC
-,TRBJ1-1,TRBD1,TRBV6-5,CASSYSRQGFEAFF,TGTGCCAGCAGTTACTCGAGACAGGGCTTTGAAGCTTTCTTT
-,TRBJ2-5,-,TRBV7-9,CASSFGTTETQYF,TGTGCCAGCAGCTTTGGGACAACGGAGACCCAGTACTTC
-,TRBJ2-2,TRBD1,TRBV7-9,CASSGTGATGELFF,TGTGCCAGCAGCGGGACAGGCGCCACCGGGGAGCTGTTTTTT
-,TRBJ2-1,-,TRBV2,CASTPRGGGAYNEQFF,TGTGCCAGCACTCCTCGGGGTGGCGGAGCCTACAATGAGCAGTTCTTC
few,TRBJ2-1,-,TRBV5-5,CASSLARQADYNEQFF,TGTGCCAGCAGCTTGGCGCGACAGGCGGACTACAATGAGCAGTTCTTC
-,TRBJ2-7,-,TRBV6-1,CASSEGTASLGYEQYF,TGTGCCAGCAGTGAAGGGACAGCAAGCTTGGGCTACGAGCAGTACTTC
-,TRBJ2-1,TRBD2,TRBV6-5,CASSFGGGYNEQFF,TGTGCCAGCAGTTTCGGCGGGGGCTACAATGAGCAGTTCTTC
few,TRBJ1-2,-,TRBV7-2,CASSLESYSHTF,TGTGCCAGCAGCTTAGAATCATACAGTCACACCTTC
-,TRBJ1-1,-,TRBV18,CASSPLNLGGDTEAFF,TGTGCCAGCTCACCCCTTAACCTGGGCGGGGACACTGAAGCTTTCTTT
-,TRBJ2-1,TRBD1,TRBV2,CASRRQGGYEQFF,TGTGCCAGCAGGAGACAGGGGGGTTATGAGCAGTTCTTC
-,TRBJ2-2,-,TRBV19,CASSMGRGRTGELFF,TGTGCCAGTAGTATGGGCAGGGGGAGGACCGGGGAGCTGTTTTTT
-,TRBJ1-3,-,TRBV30,CAWNQGGSGNTIYF,TGTGCCTGGAACCAGGGAGGGTCGGGAAACACCATATATTTT
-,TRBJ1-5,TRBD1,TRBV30,CAWNRGQANQPQHF,TGTGCCTGGAATCGGGGACAGGCTAATCAGCCCCAGCATTTT
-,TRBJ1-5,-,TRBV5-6,CASSLWAGSYSNQPQHF,TGTGCCAGCAGCTTGTGGGCAGGTTCCTATAGCAATCAGCCCCAGCATTTT
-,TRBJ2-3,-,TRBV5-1,CASSPPASPDTQYF,TGCGCCAGCAGTCCCCCCGCTAGCCCGGATACGCAGTATTTT
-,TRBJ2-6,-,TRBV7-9,CASSLGQSGANVLTF,TGTGCCAGCAGCTTAGGACAATCTGGGGCCAACGTCCTGACTTTC
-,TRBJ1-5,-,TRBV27,CASSPRRRGSTGSTHQPQHF,TGTGCCAGCAGCCCTAGACGTCGGGGATCAACAGGGAGCACCCATCAGCCCCAGCATTTT
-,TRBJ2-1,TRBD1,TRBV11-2,CASSPRTGSSYNEQFF,TGTGCCAGCAGCCCACGGACAGGGAGCTCCTACAATGAGCAGTTCTTC
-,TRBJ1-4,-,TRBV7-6,CASSLKTRWGGEKLFF,TGTGCCAGCAGCTTAAAGACTCGGTGGGGAGGTGAAAAACTGTTTTTT
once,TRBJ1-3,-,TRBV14,CASSQVWTAGNTIYF,TGTGCCAGCAGCCAAGTCTGGACTGCTGGAAACACCATATATTTT
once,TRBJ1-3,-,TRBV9,CASSVDGQGNTIYF,TGTGCCAGCAGCGTAGACGGACAGGGAAACACCATATATTTT
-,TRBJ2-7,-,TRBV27,CASSLSRGSISYEQYF,TGTGCCAGCAGTTTATCGAGAGGAAGTATCTCCTACGAGCAGTACTTC
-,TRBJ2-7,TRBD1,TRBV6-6,CASSYWDSSYEQYF,TGTGCCAGCAGTTACTGGGACAGTTCCTACGAGCAGTACTTC
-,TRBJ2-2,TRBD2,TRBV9,CASSPRGGELFF,TGTGCCAGCAGCCCGCGGGGGGGGGAGCTGTTTTTT
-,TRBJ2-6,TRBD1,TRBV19,CASSTRQGPSGANVLTF,TGTGCCAGTTCGACCAGACAGGGACCCTCTGGGGCCAACGTCCTGACTTTC
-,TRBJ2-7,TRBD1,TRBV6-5,CASSRDSAYGQYF,TGTGCCAGCAGTCGGGACAGCGCCTACGGGCAGTACTTC
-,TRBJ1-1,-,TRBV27,CASKQGEGTEAFF,TGTGCCAGTAAACAGGGCGAAGGCACTGAAGCTTTCTTT